This T cell receptor beta chain was retrieved from a study of cytomegalovirus exposure and HLA in healthy donors. Study-level findings and limits: A few of the chains that were CMV-associated were confirmed in vitro to be specific for CMV antigens. Likely technical artifact: a cluster of highly shared sequence variants.

On this clone: Its cognate antigen is unknown.

With 60 Vbeta and 13 Jbeta primers, the PCR was carried out. Original analysis: Later reanalysis found roughly 80 million unique TCR beta chains, around 9.9 million of them shared. Here immunoSEQ multiplex PCR was the method, and the copy in TCRdb shows in-frame clones only, minus some. That table gives V, J and clone size, and the DNA gave D and trimming. In the table there are around 170,000 clones, 82% of which are singletons. The material sequenced was PBMCs. The sequence was obtained from a man between 40 and 49 years old in good health and CMV-seronegative.

CDR3 in DNA: TGCGCCAGCAGTCCCCAAGGCAGCGCTCGGGGGGACACCATATATTTT. As protein: CASSPQGSARGDTIYF. This rearrangement joins TRBV23-1 to TRBJ1-3, with D maybe TRBD1 (5 bases). Being an ORF, TRBV23-1 has a function that is uncertain. The V end lost 4 bases, the J end lost 8 bases, and 21 bases lay between the germline ends. This CDR3 has 16 amino acids.